This T cell receptor (beta chain) is drawn from a study of cytomegalovirus exposure and HLA in healthy donors. Findings and caveats of the study: Accurate prediction of most subjects' HLA-A and HLA-B alleles from TCR beta sequences was reported. The classifier reportedly diagnosed cytomegalovirus status with high sensitivity and specificity. DRB1 had the most TCR associations and HLA-C the fewest, a later analysis found, with rates varying by HLA locus.

Germline loops: CDR1 LNHDA, CDR2 SQIVND (reference sequence). This CDR3 region has 14 residues. Deletions cut 6 bases from V and 6 bases from J, with 17 bases between. PCR was performed using 60 Vbeta and 13 Jbeta primers. Sequencing was performed with immunoSEQ multiplex PCR; in TCRdb, only in-frame clones are kept and a portion is missing. Here the sample spans fewer than 150,000 clones, around 75% being singletons. Note on this clone: Antigen: not known.

The sample comprised PBMCs. The V and J genes are TRBV19 and TRBJ1-1; D is perhaps TRBD1 (5 bases). The clonotype originates from a man aged 30-40 years in good health and CMV-seronegative. CDR3 residues: CASSWVEGLAEAFF. As DNA, the CDR3 is TGTGCCAGTAGCTGGGTGGAGGGACTCGCTGAAGCTTTCTTT.